The 14 T cell receptor beta chains presented below share a single source sample, sequenced in a study of cytomegalovirus exposure and HLA in healthy donors. Both 60 Vbeta primers and 13 Jbeta primers went into the PCR. Generated by immunoSEQ multiplex PCR, the TCRdb table keeps only in-frame clones and is missing some. Of under 200,000 clones in the sample, 75% were seen once. The sample taken for sequencing was PBMCs. The receptor source for this set is a male donor in good health and CMV-seronegative.

The genes are TRBV6-1 and TRBJ1-1; unclear D gene. Trimming took 4 bases from V and 4 from J, leaving 4 bases between them. CDR3 length equals 11 residues. Germline lookup yields CDR1 MNHNS and CDR2 SASEGT. The CDR3 protein is CASSGGTEAFF. CDR3 in DNA: TGTGCCAGCAGTGGAGGCACTGAAGCTTTCTTT.

The rearrangement links TRBV28 to TRBJ2-5; possible D gene TRBD1, 6 bases. CDR1 and CDR2 from the germline V gene are MDHEN and SYDVKM. CDR3 length: 12 amino acids. The V end lost 4 bases, the J end lost 5 bases, and 8 bases lay between the germline ends. The CDR3 DNA reads TGTGCCAGCAGTTGGGGGCGGGAGACCCAGTACTTC. This translates into CASSWGRETQYF.

The chain couples TRBV30 to TRBJ2-6, with 7 positions matching TRBD1. CDR1 and CDR2 (germline): GTSNPN, SVGIG (reference sequence). This CDR3 has 17 residues. V gave up 0 bases and J gave up 0 bases; unmatched junction bases: 5. In DNA form, the CDR3 reads TGTGCCTGGAGTGTGGGGACAGTGAGCTCTGGGGCCAACGTCCTGACTTTC. It codes for CAWSVGTVSSGANVLTF.

This clone appeared once. The rearrangement joins TRBV6-6 to TRBJ2-2; D is unresolved. The CDR3 contains 13 residues. V shed 4 bases and J shed 8 bases, with 11 bases lying between them. Germline V lookup: CDR1 MNHNY, CDR2 SVGAGI (reference sequence). This CDR3 reads CASSSPGTGELFF. CDR3 DNA: TGTGCCAGCAGTTCCCCAGGAACAGGGGAGCTGTTTTTT.

This clone has a handful of counts. The chain recombines TRBV4-1 with TRBJ1-1, with 7 bases identical to TRBD1. CDR3 size: 13 residues. J was trimmed by 9 bases and V by 0 bases; bases with no gene match: 4. Germline lookup yields CDR1 MGHRA and CDR2 YSYEKL. CDR3 region: CASSQDRDSKAFF. CDR3 in DNA: TGCGCCAGCAGCCAAGATAGGGACAGCAAAGCTTTCTTT.

This clone was counted between two and nine times. The chain recombines TRBV11-3 with TRBJ2-7, with D unclear. The CDR3 contains 13 residues. Germline-derived CDR1 and CDR2 are SGHNT and YENEEA. The V end was cut by 2 bases, the J end by 0 bases, with 5 bases between. The CDR3 coding sequence is TGTGCCAGCAGCTTACAGGACTCCTACGAGCAGTACTTC. The encoded protein is CASSLQDSYEQYF.

This CDR3 reads CASSWRDEQYF. The CDR3 nucleotides are TGTGCCAGCAGCTGGAGAGACGAGCAGTACTTC. The chain is built from TRBV7-2 and TRBJ2-7; no clear D gene. Germline V gene sequence: CDR1 SGHTA, CDR2 FQGNSA. V was pared by 4 bases and J by 5 bases, with 6 bases between. The CDR3 sequence is 11 residues long.

The chain is built from TRBV18 and TRBJ1-2; D perhaps matches TRBD1 (6 bases). The CDR3 spans 14 residues. The ends were cut back, 3 bases at V and 8 bases at J, with 16 bases in the middle. The V gene's germline CDR1 is KGHSH and CDR2 LQKENI. CDR3 nucleotide sequence: TGTGCCAGCTCACCCCCCGGGCAGGGGCAAGGCTACACCTTC. As protein: CASSPPGQGQGYTF.

This sequence joins TRBV4-3 and TRBJ2-7, with 10 nucleotides matching TRBD1. The ends lost 6 bases at V and 7 bases at J; junction bases unmatched: 6. The CDR3 sequence is 13 residues long. Per germline, CDR1 LGHNA and CDR2 YSLEER. The CDR3 DNA follows: TGCGCCAGCAGTCCGGGACAGGGGTGGGAGCAGTACTTC. Translated: CASSPGQGWEQYF.

This clone came up once. The chain carries TRBV27 and TRBJ2-1, with TRBD2 matching 14 bases. The CDR3 is made up of 15 amino acids. The V gene end was trimmed by 6 bases and the J gene end by 7 bases; junction bases not matched to a gene: 5. Germline CDR1 and CDR2: MNHEY and SMNVEV (reference sequence). This CDR3 reads CASRKRTSGRNEQFF. DNA for the CDR3: TGTGCCAGCAGAAAAAGGACTAGCGGGAGGAATGAGCAGTTCTTC.

This clone was seen only a few times. The DNA for the CDR3 is TGTGCCATCAGTGCCTCAGGGGGTAGGGGCTACACCTTC. Translating gives CAISASGGRGYTF. The gene calls are TRBV10-3 and TRBJ1-2, with 7 nucleotides matching TRBD1. The CDR3 is 13 residues long. The V gene end was trimmed by 4 bases and the J gene end by 8 bases; junction bases not matched to a gene: 7. Germline V gene lookup returns CDR1 ENHRY and CDR2 SYGVKD.

The chain links TRBV7-2 to TRBJ2-7, with 8 bases lining up with TRBD1. The V gene end was trimmed by 5 bases and the J gene end by 6 bases; junction bases not matched to a gene: 3. The CDR3 is made up of 12 amino acids. Germline-derived CDR1 and CDR2 are SGHTA and FQGNSA. This CDR3 reads CASSRTGSEQYF. The CDR3 DNA reads TGTGCCAGCAGCCGGACAGGGTCCGAGCAGTACTTC.

This rearrangement joins TRBV7-6 to TRBJ1-3; D not resolved. CDR1 and CDR2 (germline): SGHVS, FNYEAQ. The CDR3 runs 16 residues. Trimming shortened V by 1 base and J by 2 bases, and 12 bases separated the two germline ends. The CDR3 DNA reads as TGTGCCAGCAGCTTAGGTTACCCGAGCACTGGAAACACCATATATTTT. Translating it yields CASSLGYPSTGNTIYF.

CDR3 protein: CASTVQGAHTEAFF. The CDR3 coding sequence is TGTGCCAGCACGGTGCAGGGGGCTCACACTGAAGCTTTCTTT. The rearrangement joins TRBV28 to TRBJ1-1; TRBD1 aligns across 8 bases. Germline V gene lookup returns CDR1 MDHEN and CDR2 SYDVKM. This CDR3 contains 14 residues. J was trimmed by 3 bases and V by 7 bases; bases with no gene match: 7.